This T cell receptor (beta chain) was found in a study of shared clonotypes between healthy human individuals. Germline-derived CDR1 and CDR2 are SGHNT and YYREEE (reference sequence). The V end was cut by 0 bases, the J end by 4 bases, with 13 bases between. The CDR3 has 15 residues. TCRdb's table, derived via immunoSEQ multiplex PCR, lists solely in-frame clones and lacks some. The data contain roughly 2.5 million clones, around 94% of them seen just once; the ten biggest clones take up 0.11% to 0.15%. Sequenced material: naive CD4+ T cells sorted from blood. The subset was: CD45RA+ positively selected. The V and J genes are TRBV5-4 and TRBJ1-2; D unresolved. This TCR derives from a man between 18 and 29 years old in good health. CDR3 protein: CASSLEAKLPYGYTF. DNA for the CDR3: TGTGCCAGCAGCTTGGAAGCGAAACTACCCTATGGCTACACCTTC.